This paragraph covers one T cell receptor beta chain sequence. The data were obtained in a study of technical replicates of blood from several donors. V shed 7 bases and J 5 bases; nucleotides not matched to a gene: 10. This CDR3 has 15 residues. CDR1 is MDHEN, CDR2 SYDVKM, per germline. Assay used: immunoSEQ multiplex PCR; TCRdb lists only in-frame clones, some missing. The profile covers some 13,000 clones, with 80% to 85% appearing a single time and roughly a tenth taken by the ten largest. The V call is TRBV28, the J call TRBJ2-3; the match to TRBD2 covers 9 bases. The sample comprised PBMCs. This clonotype originated in a human donor in good health. Here the CDR3 DNA reads TGTGCCAGCACCTCCCCGGCTAGCGGGGTAGATACGCAGTATTTT. Translation: CASTSPASGVDTQYF.